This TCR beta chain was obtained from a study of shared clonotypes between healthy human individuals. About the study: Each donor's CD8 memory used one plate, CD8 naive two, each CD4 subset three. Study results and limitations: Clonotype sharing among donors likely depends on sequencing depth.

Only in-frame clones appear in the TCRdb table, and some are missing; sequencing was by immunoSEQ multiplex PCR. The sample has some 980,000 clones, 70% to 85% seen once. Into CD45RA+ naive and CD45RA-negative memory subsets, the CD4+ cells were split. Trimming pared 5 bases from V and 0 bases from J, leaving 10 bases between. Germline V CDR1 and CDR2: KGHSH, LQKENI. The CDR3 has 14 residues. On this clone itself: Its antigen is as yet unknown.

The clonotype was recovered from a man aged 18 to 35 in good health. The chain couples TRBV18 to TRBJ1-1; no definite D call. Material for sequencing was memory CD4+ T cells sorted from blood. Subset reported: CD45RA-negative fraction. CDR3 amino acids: CASSTTQMNTEAFF. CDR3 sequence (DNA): TGTGCCAGCTCAACCACCCAAATGAACACTGAAGCTTTCTTT.